This T cell receptor beta chain was observed in a study of blood T cell repertoires in COVID-19. Trimming removed 7 bases at V and 1 base at J, with 13 bases between. Germline CDR1 and CDR2: MDHEN and SYDVKM. This CDR3 spans 15 amino acids. TCRdb keeps only in-frame clones here, not all; method: immunoSEQ multiplex PCR. The table includes 270,000 or so clones, 80% to 85% detected once. Cohort placement rested on clinical history that participants reported themselves. This TCR was recovered from a man aged 45-60 years who had recovered from COVID-19. Material for sequencing was PBMCs or T cells enriched from blood (not recorded which). The chain links TRBV28 to TRBJ2-2, with D maybe TRBD1 (6 bases). The CDR3: CASTLLRGNTGELFF. CDR3 nucleotide sequence: TGTGCCAGCACCCTCCTCAGGGGGAACACCGGGGAGCTGTTTTTT.